This T cell receptor (beta chain) is drawn from a study of Ad26.COV2.S vaccination and SARS-CoV-2 variants. Study in general: In the study, Ad26.COV2.S was injected intramuscularly once, or twice 56 days apart.

V shed 5 bases, J shed 7 bases, and the junction held 13 bases outside the gene matches. Germline V gene data show CDR1 as SEHNR and CDR2 as FQNEAQ (reference sequence). This CDR3 has 17 amino acids. Assay: immunoSEQ multiplex PCR; the TCRdb copy retains only in-frame clones and omits some. This table has 410,000 or so clones, 75% to 95% appearing once. Treatment of the sample: about 20 received Ad26.COV2.S at low or high dose, single or two shots; about 5 received placebo; per-sample allocation not given. Samples were taken on day 63 after the first vaccine or placebo injection. The donor's status was that of an adult aged 18-55 years in Boston. An Ad26 vector carrying the Wuhan-strain SARS-CoV-2 spike served as the vaccine.

The clonotype originates from a person between 18 and 60 years old who received the Ad26.COV2.S COVID-19 vaccine or a placebo. The rearrangement uses TRBV7-9 and TRBJ2-1, with 11 bases that match TRBD2. The specimen comprised peripheral blood, sampled in a trial of Ad26.COV2.S vaccine versus placebo. CDR3 DNA: TGTGCCAGCAGCCCGACAGACCGACTAGCGGGGTGGAATGAGCAGTTCTTC. It specifies CASSPTDRLAGWNEQFF. Complete variable domain (other parts from reference TRBV7-9 and TRBJ2-1): DTGVSQNPRHKITKRGQNVTFRCDPISEHNRLYWYRQTLGQGPEFLTYFQNEAQLEKSRLLSDRFSAERPKGSFSTLEIQRTEQGDSAMYLCASSPTDRLAGWNEQFFGPGTRLTVL.